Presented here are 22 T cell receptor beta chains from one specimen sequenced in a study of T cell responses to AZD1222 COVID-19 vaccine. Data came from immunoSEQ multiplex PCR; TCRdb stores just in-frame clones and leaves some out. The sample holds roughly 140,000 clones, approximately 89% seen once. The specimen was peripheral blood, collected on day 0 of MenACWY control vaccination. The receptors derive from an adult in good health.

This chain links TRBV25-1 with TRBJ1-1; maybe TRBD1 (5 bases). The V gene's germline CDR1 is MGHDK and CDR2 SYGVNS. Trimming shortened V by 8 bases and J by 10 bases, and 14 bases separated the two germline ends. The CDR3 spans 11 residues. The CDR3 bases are TGTGCCAGCTCAACGGGGACGGGAGCTTTCTTT. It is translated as CASSTGTGAFF.

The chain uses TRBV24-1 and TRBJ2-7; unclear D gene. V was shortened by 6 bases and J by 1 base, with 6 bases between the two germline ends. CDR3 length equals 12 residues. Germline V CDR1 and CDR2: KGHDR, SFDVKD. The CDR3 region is CATSPTSYEQYF. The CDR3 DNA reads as TGTGCCACCAGTCCAACTTCCTACGAGCAGTACTTC.

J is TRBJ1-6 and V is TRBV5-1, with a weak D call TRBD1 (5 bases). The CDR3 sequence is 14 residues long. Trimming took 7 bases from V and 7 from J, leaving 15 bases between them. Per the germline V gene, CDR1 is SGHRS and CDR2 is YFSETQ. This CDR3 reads CASSRDGQNSPLHF. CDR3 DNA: TGCGCCAGCTCAAGGGACGGCCAGAATTCACCCCTCCACTTT.

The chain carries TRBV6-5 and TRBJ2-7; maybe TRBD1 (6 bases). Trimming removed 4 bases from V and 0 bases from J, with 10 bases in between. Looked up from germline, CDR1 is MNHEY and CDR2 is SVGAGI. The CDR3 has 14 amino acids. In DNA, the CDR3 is TGTGCCAGCAGTTTGGACAGCAGCTCCTACGAGCAGTACTTC. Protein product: CASSLDSSSYEQYF.

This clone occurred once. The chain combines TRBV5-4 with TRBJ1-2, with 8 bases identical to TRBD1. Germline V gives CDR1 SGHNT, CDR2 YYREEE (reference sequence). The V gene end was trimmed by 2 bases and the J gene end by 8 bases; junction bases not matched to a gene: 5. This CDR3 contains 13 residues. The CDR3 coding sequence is TGTGCCAGCAGCTTTATGGACAGGGCCGGCTACACCTTC. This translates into CASSFMDRAGYTF. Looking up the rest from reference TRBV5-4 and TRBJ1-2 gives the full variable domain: ETGVTQSPTHLIKTRGQQVTLRCSSQSGHNTVSWYQQALGQGPQFIFQYYREEENGRGNFPPRFSGLQFPNYSSELNVNALELDDSALYLCASSFMDRAGYTFGSGTRLTVV.

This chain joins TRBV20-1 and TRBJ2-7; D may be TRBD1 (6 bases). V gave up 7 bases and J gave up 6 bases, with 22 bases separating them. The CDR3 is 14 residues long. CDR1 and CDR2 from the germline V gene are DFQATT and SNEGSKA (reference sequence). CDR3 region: CSGSLGRGVSEQYF. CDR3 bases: TGCAGTGGTAGTCTTGGCAGGGGAGTCTCCGAGCAGTACTTC.

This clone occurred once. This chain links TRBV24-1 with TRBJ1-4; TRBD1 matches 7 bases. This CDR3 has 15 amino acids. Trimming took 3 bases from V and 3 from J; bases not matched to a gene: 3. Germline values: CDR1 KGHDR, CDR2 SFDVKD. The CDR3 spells CATSDRTGANEKLFF. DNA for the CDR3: TGTGCCACCAGTGATAGGACAGGCGCTAATGAAAAACTGTTTTTT.

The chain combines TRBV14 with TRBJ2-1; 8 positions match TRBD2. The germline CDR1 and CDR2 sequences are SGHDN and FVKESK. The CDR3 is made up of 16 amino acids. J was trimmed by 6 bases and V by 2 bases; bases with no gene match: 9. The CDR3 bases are TGTGCCAGCAGCCAACATGCCGGGACTAGGGCCAATGAGCAGTTCTTC. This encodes CASSQHAGTRANEQFF. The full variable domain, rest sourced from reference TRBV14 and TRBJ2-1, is EAGVTQFPSHSVIEKGQTVTLRCDPISGHDNLYWYRRVMGKEIKFLLHFVKESKQDESGMPNNRFLAERTGGTYSTLKVQPAELEDSGVYFCASSQHAGTRANEQFFGPGTRLTVL.

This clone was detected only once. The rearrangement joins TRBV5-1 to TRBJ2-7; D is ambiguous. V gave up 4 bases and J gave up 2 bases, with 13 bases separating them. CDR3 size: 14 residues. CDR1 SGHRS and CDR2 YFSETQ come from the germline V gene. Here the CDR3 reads CASSPGYSAYEQYF. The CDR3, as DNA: TGCGCCAGCAGCCCGGGTTACTCAGCCTACGAGCAGTACTTC.

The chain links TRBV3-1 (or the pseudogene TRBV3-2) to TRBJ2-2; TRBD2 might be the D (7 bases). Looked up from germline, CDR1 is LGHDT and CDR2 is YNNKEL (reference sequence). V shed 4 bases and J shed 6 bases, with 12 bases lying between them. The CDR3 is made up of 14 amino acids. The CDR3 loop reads CASSLGGAAGELFF. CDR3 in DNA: TGTGCCAGCAGCCTAGGGGGGGCGGCCGGGGAGCTGTTTTTT.

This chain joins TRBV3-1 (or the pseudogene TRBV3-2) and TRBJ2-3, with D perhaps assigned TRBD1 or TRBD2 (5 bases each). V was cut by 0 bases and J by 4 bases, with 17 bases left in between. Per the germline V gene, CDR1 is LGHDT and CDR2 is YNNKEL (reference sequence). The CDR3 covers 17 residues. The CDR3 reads CASSQDLGGNGPDTQYF. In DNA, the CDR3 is TGTGCCAGCAGCCAAGATCTTGGGGGAAACGGCCCAGATACGCAGTATTTT.

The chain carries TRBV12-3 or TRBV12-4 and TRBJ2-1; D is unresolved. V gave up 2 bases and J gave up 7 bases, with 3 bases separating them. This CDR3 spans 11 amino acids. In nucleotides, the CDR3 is TGTGCCAGCAGTTTATTTAATGAGCAGTTCTTC. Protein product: CASSLFNEQFF.

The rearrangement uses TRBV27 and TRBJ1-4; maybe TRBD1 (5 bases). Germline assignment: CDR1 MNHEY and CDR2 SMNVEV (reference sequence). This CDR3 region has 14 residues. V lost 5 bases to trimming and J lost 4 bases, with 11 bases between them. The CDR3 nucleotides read TGTGCCAGCAGTCCGGGACTCCTTAATGAAAAACTGTTTTTT. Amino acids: CASSPGLLNEKLFF.

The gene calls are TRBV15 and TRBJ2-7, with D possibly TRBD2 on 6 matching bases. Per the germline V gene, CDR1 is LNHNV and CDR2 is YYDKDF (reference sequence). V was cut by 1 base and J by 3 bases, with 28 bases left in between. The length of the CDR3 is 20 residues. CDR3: CATSRGGLGRIPTQGYEQYF. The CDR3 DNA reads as TGTGCCACCAGCAGAGGGGGTTTGGGGAGGATACCAACTCAGGGCTACGAGCAGTACTTC.

The CDR3 here is CASSLETASGNTIYF. The CDR3 DNA sequence: TGTGCCAGCAGCTTAGAAACTGCCTCTGGAAACACCATATATTTT. The chain joins TRBV7-9 to TRBJ1-3; no clear D gene. The germline V gene has CDR1 SEHNR and CDR2 FQNEAQ (reference sequence). CDR3 length: 15 residues. The germline V and J ends were trimmed by 1 base and 0 bases, with 7 bases remaining between them.

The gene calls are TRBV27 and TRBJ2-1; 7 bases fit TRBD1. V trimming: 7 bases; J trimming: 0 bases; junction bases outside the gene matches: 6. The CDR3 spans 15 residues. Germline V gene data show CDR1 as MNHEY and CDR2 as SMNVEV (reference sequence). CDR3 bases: TGTGCCAGCACCAACAGGGGTAGCTCCTACAATGAGCAGTTCTTC. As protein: CASTNRGSSYNEQFF.

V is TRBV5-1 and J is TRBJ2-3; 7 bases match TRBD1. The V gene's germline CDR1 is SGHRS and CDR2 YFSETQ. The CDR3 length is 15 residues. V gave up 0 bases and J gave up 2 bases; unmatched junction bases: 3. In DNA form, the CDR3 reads TGCGCCAGCAGCTTGGGTGGACAGGACACAGATACGCAGTATTTT. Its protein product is CASSLGGQDTDTQYF.

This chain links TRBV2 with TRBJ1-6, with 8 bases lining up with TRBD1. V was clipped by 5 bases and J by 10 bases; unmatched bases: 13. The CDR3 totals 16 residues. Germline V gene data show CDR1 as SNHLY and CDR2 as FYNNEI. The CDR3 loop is CASSLLGQGGGSPLHF. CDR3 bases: TGTGCCAGCAGTCTCCTCGGACAGGGCGGCGGGTCACCCCTCCACTTT.

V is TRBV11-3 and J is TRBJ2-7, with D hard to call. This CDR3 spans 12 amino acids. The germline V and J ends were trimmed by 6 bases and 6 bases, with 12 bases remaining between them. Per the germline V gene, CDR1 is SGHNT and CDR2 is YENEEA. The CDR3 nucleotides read TGTGCCAGCAGTCAGAGGTTGGCCGAGCAGTACTTC. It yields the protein CASSQRLAEQYF.

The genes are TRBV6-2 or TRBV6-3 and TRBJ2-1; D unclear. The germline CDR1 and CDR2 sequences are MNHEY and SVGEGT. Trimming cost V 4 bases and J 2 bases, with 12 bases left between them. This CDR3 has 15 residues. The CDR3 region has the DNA TGTGCCAGCAGTTCTTTATATGGGGCCTACAATGAGCAGTTCTTC. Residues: CASSSLYGAYNEQFF.

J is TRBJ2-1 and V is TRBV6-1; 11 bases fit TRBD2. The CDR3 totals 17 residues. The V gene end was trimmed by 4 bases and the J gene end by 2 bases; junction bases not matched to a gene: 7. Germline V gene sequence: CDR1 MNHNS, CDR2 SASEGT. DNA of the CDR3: TGTGCCAGCAGTGGCTCTTTTAGCGGGAGGGCCTACAATGAGCAGTTCTTC. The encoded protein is CASSGSFSGRAYNEQFF.

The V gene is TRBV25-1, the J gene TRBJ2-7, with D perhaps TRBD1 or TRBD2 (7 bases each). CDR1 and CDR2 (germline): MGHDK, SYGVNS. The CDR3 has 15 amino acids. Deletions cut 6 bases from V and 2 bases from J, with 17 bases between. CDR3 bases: TGTGCCAGCAGCCCCCAGGGGGGGATAACCTACGAGCAGTACTTC. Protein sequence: CASSPQGGITYEQYF.